Shown below are 21 T cell receptor beta chains from a single sample sequenced in a study of blood T cell repertoires in COVID-19 (TCRdb year 2020). The library was built by means of the immunoSEQ multiplex PCR assay. The immuneACCESS repertoire file appears here via TCRdb, limited to in-frame rearrangements. These files lack a portion of the clones; in checked studies, under half of the deficit traces to unresolved V genes, and the cause of the others is not known. This sample lists over 85,000 clones; 70% to 90% were detected once. The leading ten clones occupy approximately 3.5% of the sample. Specimen: peripheral blood. The receptors shown here come from a woman aged 45-59 years with acute or convalescent COVID-19.

The chain carries TRBV5-1 and TRBJ1-2; 9 bases align to TRBD1. The CDR3 covers 15 residues. The J segment lost 5 bases and the V segment lost 4 bases, leaving 9 bases of the junction unmatched. Germline V gene data show CDR1 as SGHRS and CDR2 as YFSETQ. The CDR3 DNA follows: TGCGCCAGCAGCCCGGGCCCCGACAGGGGGTATGGCTACACCTTC. Its protein is CASSPGPDRGYGYTF.

In DNA, the CDR3 is TGTGCCAGCATCCGGGACAGGGTCGACGGGGAGCTGTTTTTT. Protein sequence: CASIRDRVDGELFF. The V gene is TRBV5-4, the J gene TRBJ2-2; 9 bases map to TRBD1. The CDR3 totals 14 residues. In germline, CDR1 is SGHNT, CDR2 YYREEE (reference sequence). The trim removed 6 bases at V and 7 bases at J, leaving 7 bases unmatched.

The chain carries TRBV15 and TRBJ1-5, with 7 bases lining up with TRBD1. The CDR3 sequence is 14 residues long. Germline CDR1 LNHNV, CDR2 YYDKDF (reference sequence). V shed 3 bases, J shed 2 bases, and the junction held 1 base outside the gene matches. The CDR3 loop is CATSSDRGNQPQHF. In DNA form, the CDR3 reads TGTGCCACCAGCAGCGACAGGGGCAATCAGCCCCAGCATTTT.

The gene calls are TRBV5-4 and TRBJ2-1, with TRBD2 matching 11 bases. This CDR3 spans 15 amino acids. V gave up 0 bases and J gave up 10 bases; unmatched junction bases: 6. Germline V gene sequence: CDR1 SGHNT, CDR2 YYREEE (reference sequence). For the CDR3, the DNA is TGTGCCAGCAGCTTGGGGGGTAGCGGGAGGGACGAGCAGTTCTTC. It is translated as CASSLGGSGRDEQFF.

A few counts support this clone. The V gene is TRBV5-8, the J gene TRBJ1-5; TRBD1 might be the D (5 bases). Germline CDR1 SGHTS, CDR2 YDEGEE. The CDR3 extends over 14 amino acids. V lost 1 base and J 5 bases, leaving 10 bases between the germline ends. CDR3 amino acids: CASSLKTGHQPQHF. CDR3 in DNA: TGTGCCAGCAGCTTGAAAACAGGCCATCAGCCCCAGCATTTT.

This clone was observed a single time. CDR3 sequence reads: CASTLERDATYEQYF. The CDR3 region has the DNA TGTGCCAGCACCTTGGAGCGGGACGCTACCTACGAGCAGTACTTC. The chain has TRBV6-4 and TRBJ2-7, with 7 bases aligning to TRBD2. Germline V CDR1 and CDR2: MRHNA, SNTAGT. V was pared by 7 bases and J by 2 bases, with 11 bases of the junction left unmatched. The CDR3 is 15 amino acids.

The chain joins TRBV6-2 or TRBV6-3 to TRBJ2-1, with a tentative D call TRBD2 (6 bases). CDR1 MNHEY and CDR2 SVGEGT come from the germline V gene. The ends were cut back, 5 bases at V and 6 bases at J, with 17 bases in the middle. The CDR3 consists of 15 residues. CDR3 region: CASSPPSGYFNEQFF. The CDR3 bases are TGTGCCAGCAGTCCCCCCAGCGGGTACTTCAATGAGCAGTTCTTC.

The chain combines TRBV6-1 with TRBJ2-1; no firm D call. The CDR3 length is 13 residues. Germline V gives CDR1 MNHNS, CDR2 SASEGT. V lost 1 base, J lost 8 bases, and 9 bases lay in between. The CDR3 DNA follows: TGTGCCAGCAGTGAAGTACAGTTCGATGAGCAGTTCTTC. Its translation is CASSEVQFDEQFF.

This clone was observed at least ten times. The rearrangement uses TRBV14 and TRBJ2-3, with 7 bases aligning to TRBD2. CDR3 length: 14 residues. From germline, CDR1 is SGHDN and CDR2 FVKESK. V was clipped by 3 bases and J by 6 bases; unmatched bases: 6. For the CDR3, the DNA is TGTGCCAGCAGCCACTGGACTAGGAAGGATACGCAGTATTTT. Amino acid sequence: CASSHWTRKDTQYF.

This sequence joins TRBV9 and TRBJ1-4; maybe TRBD1 (6 bases). The CDR3 is made up of 17 amino acids. Germline assignment: CDR1 SGDLS and CDR2 YYNGEE. V was trimmed by 1 base and J by 3 bases, leaving 16 bases between them. The CDR3 region has the DNA TGTGCCAGCAGCGTAAAAGGGCAGGGGAGGGCTAATGAAAAACTGTTTTTT. Translating gives CASSVKGQGRANEKLFF.

The J gene is TRBJ2-2, the V gene TRBV3-1 (or the pseudogene TRBV3-2), with 14 positions matching TRBD2. Germline CDR1 reads LGHDT; CDR2 reads YNNKEL (reference sequence). The junction had 2 bases not matched to a gene; V was cut back by 0 bases and J by 5 bases. The CDR3 runs 17 residues. The CDR3 nucleotides are TGTGCCAGCAGCCAAGAGGGGACTAGCGGGAGTACCGGGGAGCTGTTTTTT. It translates to CASSQEGTSGSTGELFF.

This rearrangement joins TRBV5-1 to TRBJ2-1; D might be TRBD2 (5 bases). Germline V gene sequence: CDR1 SGHRS, CDR2 YFSETQ. The CDR3 runs 15 residues. The V end lost 3 bases, the J end lost 4 bases, and 14 bases lay between the germline ends. CDR3 bases: TGCGCCAGCAGCTCGACCACCCGAGGGTACAATGAGCAGTTCTTC. Protein product: CASSSTTRGYNEQFF.

The chain links TRBV6-5 to TRBJ2-7; TRBD1 is a possible D gene (8 bases). The CDR3 runs to 15 residues. Germline V gene data show CDR1 as MNHEY and CDR2 as SVGAGI. V was clipped by 0 bases and J by 2 bases, with 11 bases between them. CDR3 amino acids: CASSYSTGGAYEQYF. DNA for the CDR3: TGTGCCAGCAGTTACTCTACAGGGGGGGCCTACGAGCAGTACTTC.

This chain links TRBV27 with TRBJ1-2; 7 bases fit TRBD1. Germline V CDR1 and CDR2: MNHEY, SMNVEV (reference sequence). The CDR3 has 14 amino acids. V shed 0 bases, J shed 3 bases, and the junction held 1 base outside the gene matches. CDR3: CASSLSGGDYGYTF. Here the CDR3 DNA reads TGTGCCAGCAGTTTATCAGGGGGCGACTATGGCTACACCTTC.

The CDR3 bases are TGTGCCAGCAGTTTATCGAAAATCAGCGGGAGGGCTGATGAGCAGTTCTTC. Amino acids: CASSLSKISGRADEQFF. This chain uses TRBV27 with TRBJ2-1; 10 bases are a match to TRBD2. Germline V gene data show CDR1 as MNHEY and CDR2 as SMNVEV (reference sequence). This CDR3 contains 17 residues. The ends lost 0 bases at V and 8 bases at J; junction bases unmatched: 10.

This clone occurred a few times. The V and J genes are TRBV12-5 and TRBJ2-5, with 7 bases identical to TRBD1. Germline loops: CDR1 LGHNT, CDR2 FRNRAP. The CDR3 has 15 residues. Unmatched junction bases numbered 4, after V lost 1 base and J lost 2 bases. The CDR3 DNA sequence: TGTGCTAGTGGTTTGGACCGGGGACAGCAAGAGACCCAGTACTTC. As protein: CASGLDRGQQETQYF. The whole variable domain, remainder taken from reference TRBV12-5 and TRBJ2-5, is DARVTQTPRHKVTEMGQEVTMRCQPILGHNTVFWYRQTMMQGLELLAYFRNRAPLDDSGMPKDRFSAEMPDATLATLKIQPSEPRDSAVYFCASGLDRGQQETQYFGPGTRLLVL.

This clone was seen a single time. The J gene is TRBJ1-1, the V gene TRBV5-1; D is ambiguous. The germline V gene has CDR1 SGHRS and CDR2 YFSETQ. This CDR3 spans 14 amino acids. V lost 0 bases to trimming and J lost 7 bases, with 13 bases between them. The CDR3 region is CASSLARRQDEAFF. The DNA for the CDR3 is TGCGCCAGCAGCTTGGCCCGCCGGCAGGATGAAGCTTTCTTT.

The rearrangement links TRBV10-3 to TRBJ1-2; 8 nucleotides agree with TRBD1. J lost 4 bases, V lost 5 bases, and 12 bases had no gene match. The CDR3 sequence is 16 residues long. The germline V gene encodes CDR1 ENHRY and CDR2 SYGVKD. The CDR3 loop reads CAISSPQGAKGYGYTF. The DNA of the CDR3 is TGTGCCATCAGTTCCCCCCAGGGGGCCAAAGGCTATGGCTACACCTTC.

The rearrangement joins TRBV4-2 to TRBJ2-7; 11 nucleotides align to TRBD1. Trimming cost V 4 bases and J 4 bases; bases outside gene matches: 6. The CDR3 has 15 amino acids. CDR1 LGHNA and CDR2 YNFKEQ come from the germline V gene. The CDR3 here is CASSLRTGGLYEQYF. In DNA form, the CDR3 reads TGTGCCAGCAGCCTTAGGACAGGGGGCTTGTACGAGCAGTACTTC.

The V gene is TRBV2, the J gene TRBJ1-2; a possible D gene is TRBD1 (6 bases). Germline V lookup: CDR1 SNHLY, CDR2 FYNNEI. The V end was cut by 5 bases, the J end by 2 bases, with 15 bases between. The CDR3 has 15 amino acids. In DNA form, the CDR3 reads TGTGCCAGCAGTTTATATACAGGGCAGAACTATGGCTACACCTTC. Protein: CASSLYTGQNYGYTF.

The chain links TRBV2 to TRBJ1-5; maybe TRBD1 (5 bases). Trimming removed 5 bases at V and 2 bases at J, with 16 bases between. Germline loops: CDR1 SNHLY, CDR2 FYNNEI. The CDR3 is 16 amino acids. DNA of the CDR3: TGTGCCAGCAGTTCCTATACAGGTCGGGGCAATCAGCCCCAGCATTTT. It encodes CASSSYTGRGNQPQHF.